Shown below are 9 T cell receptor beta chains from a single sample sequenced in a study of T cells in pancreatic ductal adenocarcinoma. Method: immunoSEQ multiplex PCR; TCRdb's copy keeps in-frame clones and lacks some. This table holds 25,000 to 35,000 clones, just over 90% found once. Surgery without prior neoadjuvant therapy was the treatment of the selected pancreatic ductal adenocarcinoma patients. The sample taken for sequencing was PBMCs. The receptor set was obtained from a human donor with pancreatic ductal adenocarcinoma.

The CDR3 protein is CASSEVQGDYGYTF. The CDR3 region has the DNA TGTGCCAGCAGTGAAGTACAGGGGGACTATGGCTACACCTTC. The rearrangement links TRBV6-1 to TRBJ1-2; TRBD1 aligns across 8 bases. This CDR3 has 14 residues. CDR1 is MNHNS, CDR2 SASEGT, per germline. The ends lost 1 base at V and 3 bases at J; junction bases unmatched: 1.

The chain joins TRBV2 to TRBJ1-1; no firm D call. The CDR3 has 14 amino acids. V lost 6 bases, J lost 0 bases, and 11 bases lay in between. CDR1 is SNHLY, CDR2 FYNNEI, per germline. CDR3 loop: CASSRPDLNTEAFF. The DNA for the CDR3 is TGTGCCAGCAGCCGTCCGGACCTGAACACTGAAGCTTTCTTT.

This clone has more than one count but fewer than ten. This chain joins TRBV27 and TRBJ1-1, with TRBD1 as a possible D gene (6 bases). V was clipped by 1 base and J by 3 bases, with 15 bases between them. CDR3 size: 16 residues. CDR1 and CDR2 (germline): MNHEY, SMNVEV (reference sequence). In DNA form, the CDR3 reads TGTGCCAGCAGTTTATTGGGGGGCCTCGGGGACACTGAAGCTTTCTTT. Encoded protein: CASSLLGGLGDTEAFF.

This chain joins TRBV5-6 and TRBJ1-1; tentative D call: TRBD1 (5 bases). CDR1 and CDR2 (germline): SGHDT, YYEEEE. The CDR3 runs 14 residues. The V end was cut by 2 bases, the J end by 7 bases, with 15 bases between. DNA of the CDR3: TGTGCCAGCAGCTTAAACCTTGGACACGTTGAAGCTTTCTTT. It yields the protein CASSLNLGHVEAFF.

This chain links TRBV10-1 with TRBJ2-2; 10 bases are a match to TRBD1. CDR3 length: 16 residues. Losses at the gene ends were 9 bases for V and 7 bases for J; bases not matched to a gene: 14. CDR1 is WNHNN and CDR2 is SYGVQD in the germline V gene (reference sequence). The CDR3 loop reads CASCFDRGRKDGELFF. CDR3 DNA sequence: TGCGCCAGTTGTTTTGACAGGGGGCGTAAAGACGGGGAGCTGTTTTTT.

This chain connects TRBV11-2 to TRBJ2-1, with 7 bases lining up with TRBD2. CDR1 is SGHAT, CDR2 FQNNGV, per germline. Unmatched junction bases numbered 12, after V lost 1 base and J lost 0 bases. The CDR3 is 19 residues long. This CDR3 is CASSLGRKVAGSSYNEQFF. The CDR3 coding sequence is TGTGCCAGCAGCTTAGGGCGCAAGGTAGCGGGTAGCTCCTACAATGAGCAGTTCTTC. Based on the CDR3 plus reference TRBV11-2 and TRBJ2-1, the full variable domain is EAGVAQSPRYKIIEKRQSVAFWCNPISGHATLYWYQQILGQGPKLLIQFQNNGVVDDSQLPKDRFSAERLKGVDSTLKIQPAKLEDSAVYLCASSLGRKVAGSSYNEQFFGPGTRLTVL.

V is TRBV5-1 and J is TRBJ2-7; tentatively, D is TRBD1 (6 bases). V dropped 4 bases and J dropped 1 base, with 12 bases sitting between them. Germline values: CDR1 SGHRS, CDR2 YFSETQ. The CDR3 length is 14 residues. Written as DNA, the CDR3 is TGCGCCAGCAGCCCAAGACAGGAGTCCTACGAGCAGTACTTC. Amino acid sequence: CASSPRQESYEQYF.

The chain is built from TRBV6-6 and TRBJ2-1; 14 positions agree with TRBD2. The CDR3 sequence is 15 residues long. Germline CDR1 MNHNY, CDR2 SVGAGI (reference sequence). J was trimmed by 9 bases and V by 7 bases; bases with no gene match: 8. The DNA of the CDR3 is TGTGCCAGCACTGGGACTAGCGGGAGTAGGAGTGAGCAGTTCTTC. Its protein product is CASTGTSGSRSEQFF.

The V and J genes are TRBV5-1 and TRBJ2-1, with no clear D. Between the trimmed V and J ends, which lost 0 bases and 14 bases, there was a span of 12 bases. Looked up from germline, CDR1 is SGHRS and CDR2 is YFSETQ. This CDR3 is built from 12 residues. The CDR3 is CASSLGPLAKFF. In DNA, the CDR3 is TGCGCCAGCAGCTTGGGCCCCCTGGCGAAGTTCTTC.